The 6 T cell receptor beta chains below come from one sample, sequenced in a study of blood T cell repertoires in COVID-19. Using immunoSEQ multiplex PCR, the repertoire was profiled, and TCRdb retains in-frame clones only, with some absent. This table has about 210,000 clones, around 86% appearing once. Specimen: PBMCs or T cells enriched from blood (not recorded which). The source is a woman aged 45-60 years with acute COVID-19.

This clone was observed a few times. The J gene is TRBJ1-3, the V gene TRBV7-9; TRBD1 is a possible D gene (5 bases). CDR3 length: 14 amino acids. Germline loops: CDR1 SEHNR, CDR2 FQNEAQ (reference sequence). Between the trimmed V and J ends, which lost 4 bases and 4 bases, there was a span of 11 bases. This CDR3 is CASSSAGRGNTIYF. In DNA form, the CDR3 reads TGTGCCAGCAGCTCGGCAGGGCGCGGAAACACCATATATTTT.

The J gene is TRBJ1-2, the V gene TRBV18; 8 bases are a match to TRBD1. V shed 1 base and J 0 bases; nucleotides not matched to a gene: 10. CDR3 length: 18 residues. The germline gives CDR1 KGHSH, CDR2 LQKENI. CDR3 nucleotide sequence: TGTGCCAGCTCACCACTCCGTCCGGGACAGGTGTCTAACTATGGCTACACCTTC. Translation: CASSPLRPGQVSNYGYTF.

This sequence joins TRBV2 and TRBJ2-7; TRBD2 aligns across 11 bases. Germline CDR1 is SNHLY and CDR2 is FYNNEI. After removal of 7 bases from V and 1 base from J, the junction contained 3 bases not matched to a gene. The CDR3 extends over 14 amino acids. CDR3 in amino acids: CASISGGESYEQYF. The DNA of the CDR3 is TGTGCCAGCATTAGCGGGGGGGAGTCCTACGAGCAGTACTTC.

This clone turned up a few times. The chain uses TRBV12-3 or TRBV12-4 and TRBJ1-2; D call uncertain. Between the trimmed V and J ends, which lost 5 bases and 8 bases, there was a span of 12 bases. This CDR3 contains 12 residues. In DNA, the CDR3 is TGTGCCAGCAGTGTCCCCCAGCGGGGCTACACCTTC. The encoded protein is CASSVPQRGYTF.

The rearrangement links TRBV5-1 to TRBJ1-1; TRBD1 might be the D (5 bases). Trimming took 0 bases from V and 11 from J, leaving 17 bases between them. CDR1 and CDR2 (germline): SGHRS, YFSETQ. The CDR3 consists of 14 residues. As DNA, the CDR3 is TGCGCCAGCAGCTTGGCCGCCAGGCACCCAGGGGCTTTCTTT. Translated: CASSLAARHPGAFF.

The chain is built from TRBV3-1 (or the pseudogene TRBV3-2) and TRBJ2-7, with no clear D. CDR3 length: 13 amino acids. With 4 bases removed from V and 5 bases from J, the gap between germline ends came to 12 bases. The germline CDR1 and CDR2 sequences are LGHDT and YNNKEL (reference sequence). The CDR3, as DNA: TGTGCCAGCAGCCGTAGCTTCCTGGACGAGCAGTACTTC. This encodes CASSRSFLDEQYF.